This T cell receptor (beta chain) was recorded in a study of molecular identifiers for immune sequencing clone quantification. TCRdb analysed the PCR reads with MiXCR anew, one entry per CDR3 protein. The sample has a few hundred thousand distinct CDR3 sequences, about a fifth seen once. This CDR3 is 16 amino acids long. Trimming cost V 5 bases and J 0 bases, with 14 bases left between them. Germline loops: CDR1 SEHNR, CDR2 FQNEAQ (reference sequence). This clonotype appeared many times. The genes are TRBV7-9 and TRBJ2-1; D not resolved. The sequence came from a human donor in good health. Some libraries in this study had Jurkat cell RNA spiked in. Source material: naive CD8+ T cells from blood, with Jurkat cell RNA spiked in. Subset indicated: FACS-sorted CD8+CD4-CCR7+CD45RA+ naive T cells. The CDR3 is CASSPGPRSSYNEQFF. The CDR3 coding sequence is TGTGCCAGCAGCCCCGGTCCGCGAAGCTCCTACAATGAGCAGTTCTTC.